Shown below are 14 T cell receptor beta chains from a single sample sequenced in a study of blood T cell repertoires in COVID-19. Sequencing used immunoSEQ multiplex PCR; TCRdb keeps in-frame clones, though not all of them. The sample contains about 400,000 clones, about 89% of which appear only once. The sequencing sample was made of peripheral blood. The receptors here all came from a woman aged 25 to 39 with acute or convalescent COVID-19.

The rearrangement uses TRBV18 and TRBJ1-6; D gene ambiguous. The CDR3 is 13 residues long. Trimming took off 2 bases at V and 7 bases at J, with 6 bases between the two ends. Germline V CDR1 and CDR2: KGHSH, LQKENI. Written as DNA, the CDR3 is TGTGCCAGCTCACCAGAGTTCAATTCACCCCTCCACTTT. As protein: CASSPEFNSPLHF.

CDR3 in DNA: TGTGCCAGCAGCGTCTTAATAGGGGGCGGAGGCGGCTACACCTTC. It yields the protein CASSVLIGGGGGYTF. The V gene is TRBV9, the J gene TRBJ1-2; 7 bases line up with TRBD1. V lost 2 bases to trimming and J lost 8 bases; unmatched junction nucleotides: 12. CDR1 is SGDLS and CDR2 is YYNGEE in the germline V gene. This CDR3 is built from 15 residues.

The chain uses TRBV4-1 and TRBJ1-2, with 7 positions matching TRBD1. After removal of 1 base from V and 5 bases from J, the junction contained 10 bases not matched to a gene. CDR1 is MGHRA and CDR2 is YSYEKL in the germline V gene. This CDR3 has 16 amino acids. The CDR3 DNA reads TGCGCCAGCAGCCAAGGAGGGACAGCCACGCGGTATGGCTACACCTTC. Its protein is CASSQGGTATRYGYTF.

The rearrangement links TRBV28 to TRBJ2-1, with TRBD2 matching 9 bases. The CDR3 consists of 17 residues. V was clipped by 2 bases and J by 2 bases; unmatched bases: 7. CDR1 and CDR2 (germline): MDHEN, SYDVKM. The CDR3 region has the DNA TGTGCCAGCAGTTTAGTCGTAGCGGGGGAAACCTACAATGAGCAGTTCTTC. It is translated as CASSLVVAGETYNEQFF.

J is TRBJ2-2 and V is TRBV18; D possibly corresponds to TRBD1 (6 bases). Deletions cut 3 bases from V and 5 bases from J, with 10 bases between. This CDR3 comprises 14 residues. From germline, CDR1 is KGHSH and CDR2 LQKENI. The DNA for the CDR3 is TGTGCCAGCTCACCCGGCCAGGGGACCGGGGAGCTGTTTTTT. Translated: CASSPGQGTGELFF. The variable domain in full, completed from reference TRBV18 and TRBJ2-2, reads NAGVMQNPRHLVRRRGQEARLRCSPMKGHSHVYWYRQLPEEGLKFMVYLQKENIIDESGMPKERFSAEFPKEGPSILRIQQVVRGDSAAYFCASSPGQGTGELFFGEGSRLTVL.

The chain employs TRBV30 and TRBJ2-7, with 10 bases matching TRBD1. V was pared by 0 bases and J by 4 bases, with 3 bases of the junction left unmatched. The CDR3 runs to 14 residues. Germline V lookup: CDR1 GTSNPN, CDR2 SVGIG (reference sequence). The CDR3 is CAWSVSGQGYEQYF. The CDR3 DNA sequence: TGTGCCTGGAGTGTATCGGGACAGGGGTACGAGCAGTACTTC.

This sequence joins TRBV5-5 and TRBJ1-2, with D unclear. The V end lost 3 bases, the J end lost 6 bases, and 12 bases lay between the germline ends. There are 13 residues in the CDR3. Germline loops: CDR1 SGHKS, CDR2 YYEKEE (reference sequence). This CDR3 is CASSSDPGNGYTF. CDR3 sequence (DNA): TGTGCCAGCAGCTCAGATCCGGGAAATGGCTACACCTTC.

This chain uses TRBV2 with TRBJ2-3; perhaps TRBD1 as D (5 bases). The germline V gene encodes CDR1 SNHLY and CDR2 FYNNEI. The ends were cut back, 5 bases at V and 0 bases at J, with 9 bases in the middle. This CDR3 has 14 amino acids. CDR3: CASSRTLSTDTQYF. The DNA for the CDR3 is TGTGCCAGCAGTCGGACACTGAGCACAGATACGCAGTATTTT.

The chain uses TRBV2 and TRBJ2-1; 12 positions agree with TRBD2. The CDR3 is made up of 14 amino acids. Germline V lookup: CDR1 SNHLY, CDR2 FYNNEI. The V and J ends lost 5 bases and 8 bases, in that order; junction bases with no gene match: 4. This chain's CDR3 is CASSRLAGDYEQFF. CDR3 nucleotide sequence: TGTGCCAGCAGTCGACTAGCGGGGGACTATGAGCAGTTCTTC. The full variable domain, rest sourced from reference TRBV2 and TRBJ2-1, is EPEVTQTPSHQVTQMGQEVILRCVPISNHLYFYWYRQILGQKVEFLVSFYNNEISEKSEIFDDQFSVERPDGSNFTLKIRSTKLEDSAMYFCASSRLAGDYEQFFGPGTRLTVL.

The rearrangement uses TRBV19 and TRBJ1-1, with 7 nucleotides matching TRBD1. From germline, CDR1 is LNHDA and CDR2 SQIVND (reference sequence). With V trimmed by 3 bases and J by 8 bases, 6 bases remained unmatched. The CDR3 runs 13 residues. The CDR3 sequence: CASSIDTGAEAFF. Written as DNA, the CDR3 is TGTGCCAGTAGTATCGATACAGGGGCGGAAGCTTTCTTT.

The rearrangement joins TRBV7-3 to TRBJ2-5; 7 bases fit TRBD1. The germline CDR1 and CDR2 sequences are SGHTA and FQGTGA. V gave up 5 bases and J gave up 1 base; unmatched junction bases: 7. The CDR3 contains 15 residues. The CDR3 DNA reads TGTGCCAGCAGCCCGAGGGACAGTCGCCAAGAGACCCAGTACTTC. This codes for CASSPRDSRQETQYF. Full variable domain (outside the CDR3, taken from reference TRBV7-3 and TRBJ2-5): GAGVSQTPSNKVTEKGKYVELRCDPISGHTALYWYRQSLGQGPEFLIYFQGTGAADDSGLPNDRFFAVRPEGSVSTLKIQRTERGDSAVYLCASSPRDSRQETQYFGPGTRLLVL.

The chain carries TRBV30 and TRBJ1-3; 9 positions match TRBD1. This CDR3 region has 13 residues. V trimming: 8 bases; J trimming: 1 base; junction bases outside the gene matches: 3. Germline V gene lookup returns CDR1 GTSNPN and CDR2 SVGIG (reference sequence). This CDR3 reads CAGGTGSGNTIYF. DNA for the CDR3: TGTGCCGGCGGGACAGGGTCTGGAAACACCATATATTTT.

The chain joins TRBV5-1 to TRBJ2-7; perhaps TRBD1 as D (7 bases). V lost 5 bases and J lost 1, with 16 bases in between. Germline V gene sequence: CDR1 SGHRS, CDR2 YFSETQ. The CDR3 covers 15 residues. CDR3 sequence: CASRARQGGSYEQYF. The CDR3 region has the DNA TGCGCCAGCAGGGCGCGCCAGGGGGGATCCTACGAGCAGTACTTC.

The chain recombines TRBV5-1 with TRBJ2-3; 8 positions agree with TRBD1. CDR1 is SGHRS and CDR2 is YFSETQ in the germline V gene. CDR3 length: 16 amino acids. The junction had 8 bases not matched to a gene; V was cut back by 0 bases and J by 5 bases. CDR3 residues: CASSLDATGVGDTQYF. The CDR3 nucleotides are TGCGCCAGCAGCTTGGATGCGACAGGGGTTGGAGATACGCAGTATTTT.